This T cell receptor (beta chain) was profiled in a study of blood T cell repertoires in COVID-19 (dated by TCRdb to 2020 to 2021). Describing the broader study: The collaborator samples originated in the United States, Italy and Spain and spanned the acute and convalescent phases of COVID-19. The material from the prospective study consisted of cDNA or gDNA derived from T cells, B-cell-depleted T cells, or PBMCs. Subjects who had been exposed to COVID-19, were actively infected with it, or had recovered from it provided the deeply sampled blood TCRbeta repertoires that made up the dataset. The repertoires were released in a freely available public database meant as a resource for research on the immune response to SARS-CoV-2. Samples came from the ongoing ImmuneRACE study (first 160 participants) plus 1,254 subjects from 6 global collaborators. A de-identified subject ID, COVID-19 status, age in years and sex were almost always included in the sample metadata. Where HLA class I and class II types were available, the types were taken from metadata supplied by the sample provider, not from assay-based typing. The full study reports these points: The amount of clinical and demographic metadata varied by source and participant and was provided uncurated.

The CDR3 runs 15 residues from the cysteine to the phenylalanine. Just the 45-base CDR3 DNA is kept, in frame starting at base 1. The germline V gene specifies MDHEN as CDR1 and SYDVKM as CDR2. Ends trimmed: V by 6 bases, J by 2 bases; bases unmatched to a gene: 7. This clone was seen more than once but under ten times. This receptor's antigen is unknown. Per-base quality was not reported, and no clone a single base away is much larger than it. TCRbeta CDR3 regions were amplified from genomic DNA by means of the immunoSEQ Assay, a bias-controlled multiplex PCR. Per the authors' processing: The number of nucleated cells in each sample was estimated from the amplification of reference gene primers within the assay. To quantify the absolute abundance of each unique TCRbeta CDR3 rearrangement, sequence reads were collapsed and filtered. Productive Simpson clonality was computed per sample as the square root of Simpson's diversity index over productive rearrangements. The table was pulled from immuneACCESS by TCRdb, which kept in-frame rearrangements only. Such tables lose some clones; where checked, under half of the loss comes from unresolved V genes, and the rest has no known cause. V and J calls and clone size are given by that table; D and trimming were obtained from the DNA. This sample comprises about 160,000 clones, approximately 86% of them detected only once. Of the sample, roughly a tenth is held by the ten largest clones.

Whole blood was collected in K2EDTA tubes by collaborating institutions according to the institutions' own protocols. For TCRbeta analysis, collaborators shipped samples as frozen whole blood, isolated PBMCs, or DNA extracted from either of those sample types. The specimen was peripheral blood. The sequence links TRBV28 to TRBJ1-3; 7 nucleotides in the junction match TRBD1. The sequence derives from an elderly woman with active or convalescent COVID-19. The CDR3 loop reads CASSSGQHAGNTIYF. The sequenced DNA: TGTGCCAGCAGCTCGGGACAGCACGCTGGAAACACCATATATTTT.